This TCR beta chain was recorded in a study of T-cell memory formation after mild COVID-19. Regarding the study as a whole: Clones that shrank (day 15 to 85) were balanced CD4/CD8, whereas later expanders leaned CD4+.

One entry per CDR3 protein results from TCRdb running MiXCR on the 5' RACE reads. This table holds roughly 550,000 distinct CDR3 sequences, around 21% found once. Trimming removed 6 bases from V and 4 bases from J, with 16 bases in between. The CDR3 contains 15 residues. The sample holds a few counts of this clonotype. Its antigen is undetermined. The clonotype comes from an adult woman who had mild COVID-19 (a few samples of this study predate the infection). Cell type and time point are not known. The sequencing input was PBMCs or a T cell subset sorted from them (not recorded which). The rearrangement uses TRBV12-3 or TRBV12-4 and TRBJ1-5; D uncertain. The CDR3 region is CASSRFDLANQPQHF. DNA of the CDR3: TGTGCCAGCAGCCGATTCGACCTGGCTAATCAGCCCCAGCATTTT.